The next 5 T cell receptor beta chains were all read from a single sample in a study of early stage breast cancer tumors. TCRdb's copy holds only in-frame clones and misses some; the assay was immunoSEQ multiplex PCR. The table shows 9,000 to 9,500 clones, with around 70% occurring only once. Specimen: breast tumor tissue. The receptors come from a person between 50 and 60 years old with breast cancer.

The V and J genes are TRBV7-3 and TRBJ2-2; D ambiguous. With 4 bases removed from V and 2 bases from J, the gap between germline ends came to 17 bases. Germline V gene sequence: CDR1 SGHTA, CDR2 FQGTGA. This CDR3 comprises 17 residues. CDR3 amino acids: CASSSMSHGSNTGELFF. The CDR3 bases are TGTGCCAGCAGCTCAATGTCCCATGGCTCTAACACCGGGGAGCTGTTTTTT.

The chain joins TRBV25-1 to TRBJ2-5; a possible D gene is TRBD1 (6 bases). The CDR3 runs to 13 residues. V was trimmed by 4 bases and J by 5 bases, leaving 11 bases between them. Per germline, CDR1 MGHDK and CDR2 SYGVNS. The CDR3 DNA is TGTGCCAGCAGTGGTGGGGGCCGGGAGACCCAGTACTTC. This sequence encodes CASSGGGRETQYF.

The chain links TRBV7-2 to TRBJ2-5; D is uncertain. Germline V lookup: CDR1 SGHTA, CDR2 FQGNSA. Between the trimmed V and J ends, which lost 0 bases and 2 bases, there was a span of 7 bases. The CDR3 sequence is 14 residues long. The CDR3, as DNA: TGTGCCAGCAGCTTAGCGTGGGCACAAGAGACCCAGTACTTC. This codes for CASSLAWAQETQYF.

The chain has TRBV10-2 and TRBJ1-1; 8 bases are shared with TRBD1. This CDR3 is built from 14 residues. Germline CDR1 WSHSY, CDR2 SAAADI. J gave up 2 bases and V 6 bases, and 5 bases lay outside the gene matches. In nucleotides, the CDR3 is TGCGCCAGCAGGGCCGGACAGGGAAACACTGAAGCTTTCTTT. This sequence encodes CASRAGQGNTEAFF.

The genes are TRBV7-8 and TRBJ2-5; TRBD2 agrees at 11 bases. The CDR3 loop spans 17 amino acids. V was pared by 6 bases and J by 5 bases, with 14 bases of the junction left unmatched. Germline lookup yields CDR1 SGHVS and CDR2 FQNEAQ. CDR3 nucleotides: TGTGCCAGCAGTCGGACTAGCGGGTACCACATTTCGGAGACCCAGTACTTC. Its translation: CASSRTSGYHISETQYF.